This T cell receptor (beta chain) was captured by sequencing in a study of T-cell reconstitution after alpha-beta-depleted transplantation in children. This CDR3 contains 14 residues. Germline V gives CDR1 DFQATT, CDR2 SNEGSKA (reference sequence). Trimming took 3 bases from V and 3 from J; bases not matched to a gene: 5. A TCRbeta library incorporating unique molecular identifiers was prepared. MiXCR, run by TCRdb on the PCR reads, gives a single entry per CDR3 protein. Among a few hundred thousand distinct CDR3 sequences, approximately 42% were seen once, and the ten largest hold 27%. Study-level points and caveats: T-cell numbers and diversity one year post-transplant derived largely from freshly generated T cells. The origin of high day-60 TCRbeta diversity in some patients lay in surviving recipient T cells and thymic progenitors. Several hundred rapidly expanded clones from non-depleted graft cells reportedly supplied alpha-beta T cells about two months post-transplant.

Of note for this clonotype: Its antigen is as yet unknown.

The origin of this receptor is a girl under 10 years old with aplastic anemia, due to receive a stem cell transplant. The chain couples TRBV20-1 to TRBJ1-1; TRBD1 matches at 9 bases. Sequencing was performed on PBMCs, taken before TCRalphabeta/CD19-depleted stem cell transplant. CDR3 DNA: TGCAGTGCTAGGGGGGACAGGGAAGACACTGAAGCTTTCTTT. Its translation is CSARGDREDTEAFF.